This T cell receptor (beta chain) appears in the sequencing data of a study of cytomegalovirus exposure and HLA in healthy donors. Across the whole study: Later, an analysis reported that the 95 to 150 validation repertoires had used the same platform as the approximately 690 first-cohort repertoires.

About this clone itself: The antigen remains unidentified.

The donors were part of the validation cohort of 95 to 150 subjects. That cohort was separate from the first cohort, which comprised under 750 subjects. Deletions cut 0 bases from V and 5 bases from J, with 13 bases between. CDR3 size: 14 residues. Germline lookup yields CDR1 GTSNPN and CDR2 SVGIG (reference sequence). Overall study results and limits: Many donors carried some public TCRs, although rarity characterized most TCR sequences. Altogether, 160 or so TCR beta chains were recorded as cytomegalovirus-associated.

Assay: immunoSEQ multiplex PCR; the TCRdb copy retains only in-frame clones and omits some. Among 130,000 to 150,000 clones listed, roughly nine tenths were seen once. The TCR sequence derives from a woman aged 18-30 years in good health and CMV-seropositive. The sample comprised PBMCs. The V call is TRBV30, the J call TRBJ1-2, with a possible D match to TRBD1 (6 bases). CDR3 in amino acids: CAWSVGRGVYGYTF. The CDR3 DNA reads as TGTGCCTGGAGTGTAGGCAGGGGAGTATATGGCTACACCTTC.